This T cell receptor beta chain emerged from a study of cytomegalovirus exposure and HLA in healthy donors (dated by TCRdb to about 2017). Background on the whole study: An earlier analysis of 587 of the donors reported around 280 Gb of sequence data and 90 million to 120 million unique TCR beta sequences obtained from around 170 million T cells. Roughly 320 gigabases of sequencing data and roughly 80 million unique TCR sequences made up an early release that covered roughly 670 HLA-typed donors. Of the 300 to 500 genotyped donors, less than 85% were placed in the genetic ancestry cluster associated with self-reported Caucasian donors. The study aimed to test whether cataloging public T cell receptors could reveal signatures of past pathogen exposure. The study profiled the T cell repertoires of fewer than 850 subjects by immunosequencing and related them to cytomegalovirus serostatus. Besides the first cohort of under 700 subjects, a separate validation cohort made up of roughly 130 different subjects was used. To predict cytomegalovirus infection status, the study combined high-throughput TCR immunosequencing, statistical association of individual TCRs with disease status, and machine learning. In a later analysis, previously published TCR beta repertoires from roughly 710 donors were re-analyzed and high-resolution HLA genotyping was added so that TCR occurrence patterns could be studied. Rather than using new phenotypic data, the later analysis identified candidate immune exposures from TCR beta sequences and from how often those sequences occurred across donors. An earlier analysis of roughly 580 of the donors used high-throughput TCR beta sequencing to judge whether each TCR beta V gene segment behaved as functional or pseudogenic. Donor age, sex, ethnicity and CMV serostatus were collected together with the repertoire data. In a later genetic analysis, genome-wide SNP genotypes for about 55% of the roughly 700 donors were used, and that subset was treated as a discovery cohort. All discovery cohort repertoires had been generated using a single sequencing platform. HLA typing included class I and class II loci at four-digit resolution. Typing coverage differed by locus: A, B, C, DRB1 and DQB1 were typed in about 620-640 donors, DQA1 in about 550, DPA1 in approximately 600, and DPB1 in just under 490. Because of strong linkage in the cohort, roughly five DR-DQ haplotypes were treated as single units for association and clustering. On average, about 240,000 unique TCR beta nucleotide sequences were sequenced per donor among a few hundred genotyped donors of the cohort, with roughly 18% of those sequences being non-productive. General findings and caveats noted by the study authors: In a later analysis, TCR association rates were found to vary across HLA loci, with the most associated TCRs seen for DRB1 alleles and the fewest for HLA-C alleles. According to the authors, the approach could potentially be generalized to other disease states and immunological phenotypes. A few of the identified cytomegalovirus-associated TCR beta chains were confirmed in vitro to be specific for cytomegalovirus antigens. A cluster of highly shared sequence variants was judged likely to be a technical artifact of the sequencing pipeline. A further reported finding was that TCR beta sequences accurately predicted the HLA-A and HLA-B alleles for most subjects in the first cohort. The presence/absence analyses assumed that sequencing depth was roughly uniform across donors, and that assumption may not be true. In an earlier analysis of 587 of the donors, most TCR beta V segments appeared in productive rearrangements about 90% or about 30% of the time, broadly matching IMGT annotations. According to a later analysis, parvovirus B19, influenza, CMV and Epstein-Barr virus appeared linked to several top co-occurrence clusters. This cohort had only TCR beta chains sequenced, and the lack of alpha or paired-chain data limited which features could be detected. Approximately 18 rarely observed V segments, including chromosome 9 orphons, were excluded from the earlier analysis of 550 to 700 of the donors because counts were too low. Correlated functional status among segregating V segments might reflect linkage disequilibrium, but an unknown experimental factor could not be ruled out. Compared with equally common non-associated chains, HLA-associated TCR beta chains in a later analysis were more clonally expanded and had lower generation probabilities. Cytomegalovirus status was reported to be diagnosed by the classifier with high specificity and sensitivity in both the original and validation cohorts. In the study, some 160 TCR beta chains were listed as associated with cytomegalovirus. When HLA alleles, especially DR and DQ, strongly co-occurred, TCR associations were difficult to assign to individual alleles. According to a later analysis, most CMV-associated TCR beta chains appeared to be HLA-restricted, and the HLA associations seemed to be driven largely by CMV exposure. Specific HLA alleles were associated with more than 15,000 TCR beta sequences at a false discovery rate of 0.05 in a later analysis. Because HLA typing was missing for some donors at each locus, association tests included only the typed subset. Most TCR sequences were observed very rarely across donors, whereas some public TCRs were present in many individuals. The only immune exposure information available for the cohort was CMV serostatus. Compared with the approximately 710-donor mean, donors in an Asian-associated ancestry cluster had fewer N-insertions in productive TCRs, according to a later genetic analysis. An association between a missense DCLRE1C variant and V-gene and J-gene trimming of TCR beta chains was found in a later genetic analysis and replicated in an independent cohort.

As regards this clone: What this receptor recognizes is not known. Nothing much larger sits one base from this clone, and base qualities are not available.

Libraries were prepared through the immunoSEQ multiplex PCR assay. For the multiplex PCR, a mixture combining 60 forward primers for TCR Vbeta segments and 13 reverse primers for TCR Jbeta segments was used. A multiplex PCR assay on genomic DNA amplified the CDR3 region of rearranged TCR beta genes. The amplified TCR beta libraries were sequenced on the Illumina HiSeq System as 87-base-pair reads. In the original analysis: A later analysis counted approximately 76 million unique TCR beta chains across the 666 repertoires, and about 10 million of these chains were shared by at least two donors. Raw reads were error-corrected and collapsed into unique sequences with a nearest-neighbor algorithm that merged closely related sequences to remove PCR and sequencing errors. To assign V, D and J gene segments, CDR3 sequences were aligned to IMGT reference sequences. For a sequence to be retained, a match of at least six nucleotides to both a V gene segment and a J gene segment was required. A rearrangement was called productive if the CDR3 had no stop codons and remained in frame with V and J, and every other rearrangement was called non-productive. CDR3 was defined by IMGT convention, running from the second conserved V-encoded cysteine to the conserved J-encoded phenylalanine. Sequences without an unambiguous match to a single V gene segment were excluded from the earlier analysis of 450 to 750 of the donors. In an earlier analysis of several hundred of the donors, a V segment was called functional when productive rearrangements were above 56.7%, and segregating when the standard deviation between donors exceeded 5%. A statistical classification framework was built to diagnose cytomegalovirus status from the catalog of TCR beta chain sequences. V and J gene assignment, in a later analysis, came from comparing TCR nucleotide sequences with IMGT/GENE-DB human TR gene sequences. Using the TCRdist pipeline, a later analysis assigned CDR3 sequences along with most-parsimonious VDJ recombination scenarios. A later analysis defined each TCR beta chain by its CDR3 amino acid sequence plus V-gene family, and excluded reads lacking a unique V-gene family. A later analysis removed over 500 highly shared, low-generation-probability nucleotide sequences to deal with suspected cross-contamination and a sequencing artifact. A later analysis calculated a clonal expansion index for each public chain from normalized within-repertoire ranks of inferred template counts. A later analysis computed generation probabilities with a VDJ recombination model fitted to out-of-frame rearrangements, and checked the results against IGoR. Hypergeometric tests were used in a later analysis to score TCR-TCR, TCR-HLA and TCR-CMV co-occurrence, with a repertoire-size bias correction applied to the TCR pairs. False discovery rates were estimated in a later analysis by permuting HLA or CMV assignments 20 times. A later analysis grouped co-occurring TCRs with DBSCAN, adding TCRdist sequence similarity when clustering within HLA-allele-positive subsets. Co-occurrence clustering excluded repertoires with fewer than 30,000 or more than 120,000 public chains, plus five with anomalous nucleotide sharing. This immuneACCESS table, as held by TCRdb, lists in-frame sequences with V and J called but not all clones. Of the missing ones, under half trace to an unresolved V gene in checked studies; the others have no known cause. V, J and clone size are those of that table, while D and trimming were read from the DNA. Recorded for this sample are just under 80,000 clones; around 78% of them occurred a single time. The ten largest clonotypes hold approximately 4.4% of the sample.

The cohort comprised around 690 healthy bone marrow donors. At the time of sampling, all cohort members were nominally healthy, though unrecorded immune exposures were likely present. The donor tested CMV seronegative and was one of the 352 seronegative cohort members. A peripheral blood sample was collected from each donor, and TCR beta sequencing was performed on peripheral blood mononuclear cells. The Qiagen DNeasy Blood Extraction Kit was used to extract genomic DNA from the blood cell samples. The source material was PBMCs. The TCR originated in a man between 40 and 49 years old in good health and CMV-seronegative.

The bases are TGTGCCAGCACCAGGGGGCTGGGCGGGGAGCTGTTTTTT. This codes for CASTRGLGGELFF. The chain uses TRBV25-1 and TRBJ2-2; 8 bases in the middle match TRBD1. V trim: 7 bases; J trim: 7 bases; unmatched bases: 5. Based on the germline V gene, the CDR1 and CDR2 sequences are MGHDK and SYGVNS. Its CDR3 holds 13 amino acids, cysteine through phenylalanine. Only CDR3 DNA remains: 39 bases, in frame from the first base.